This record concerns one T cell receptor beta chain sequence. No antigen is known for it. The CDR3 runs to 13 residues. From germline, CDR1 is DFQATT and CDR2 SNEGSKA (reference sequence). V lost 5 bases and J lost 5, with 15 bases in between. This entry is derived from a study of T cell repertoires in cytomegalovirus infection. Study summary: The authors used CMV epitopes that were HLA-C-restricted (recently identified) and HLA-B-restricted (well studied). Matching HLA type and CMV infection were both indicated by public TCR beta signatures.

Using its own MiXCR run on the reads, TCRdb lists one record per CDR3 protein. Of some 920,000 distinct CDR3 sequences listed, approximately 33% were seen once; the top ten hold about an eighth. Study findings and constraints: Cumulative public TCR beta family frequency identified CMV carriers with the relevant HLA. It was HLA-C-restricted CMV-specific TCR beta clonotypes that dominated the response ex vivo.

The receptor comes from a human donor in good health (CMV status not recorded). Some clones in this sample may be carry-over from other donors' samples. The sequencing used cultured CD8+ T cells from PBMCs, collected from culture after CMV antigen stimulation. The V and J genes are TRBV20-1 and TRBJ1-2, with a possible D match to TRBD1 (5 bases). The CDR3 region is CSAGDPVEYGYTF. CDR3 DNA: TGCAGTGCTGGGGACCCCGTGGAGTATGGCTACACCTTC.